This T cell receptor beta chain emerged from a study of early T cells in non-severe SARS-CoV-2 infection. The CDR3 totals 17 residues. CDR1 is SGHTA, CDR2 FQGNSA, per germline. Trimming shortened V by 5 bases and J by 8 bases, and 25 bases separated the two germline ends. Attachment of unique molecular identifiers was made to individual cDNA molecules. Each CDR3 protein is one row after TCRdb ran MiXCR on the 5' RACE reads. The profile shows approximately 99,000 distinct CDR3 sequences, around 10% of them singletons. This receptor was identified in an adult who was a healthcare worker with PCR-confirmed SARS-CoV-2 infection or an uninfected control (not recorded which). Sample: whole blood. The J gene is TRBJ2-1, the V gene TRBV7-2; no definite D call. The CDR3 DNA reads as TGTGCCAGCAGCGTCCCCTCCGGGCTGTTGGCATCCCATGAGCAGTTCTTC. Translation: CASSVPSGLLASHEQFF.